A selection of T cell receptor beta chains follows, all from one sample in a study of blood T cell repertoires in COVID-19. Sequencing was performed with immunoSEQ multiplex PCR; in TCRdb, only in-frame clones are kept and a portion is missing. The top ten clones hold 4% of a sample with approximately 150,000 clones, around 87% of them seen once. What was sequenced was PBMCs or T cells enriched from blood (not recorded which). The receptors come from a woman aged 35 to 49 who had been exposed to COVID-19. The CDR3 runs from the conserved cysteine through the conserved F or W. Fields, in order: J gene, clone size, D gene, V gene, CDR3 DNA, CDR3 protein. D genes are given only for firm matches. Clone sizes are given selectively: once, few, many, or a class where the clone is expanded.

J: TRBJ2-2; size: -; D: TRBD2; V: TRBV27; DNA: TGTGCCAGCAGTCCGCTCGGGACTAGCGGGAGCTCGCCCCCCGGGGAGCTGTTTTTT; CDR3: CASSPLGTSGSSPPGELFF
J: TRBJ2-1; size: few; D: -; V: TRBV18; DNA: TGTGCCAGCTATAACGGGTGGGGACAAGGCAATGAGCAGTTCTTC; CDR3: CASYNGWGQGNEQFF
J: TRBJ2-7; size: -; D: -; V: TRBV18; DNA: TGTGCCAGCTCACCTGGACAGCGTGGCTCCTACGAGCAGTACTTC; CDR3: CASSPGQRGSYEQYF
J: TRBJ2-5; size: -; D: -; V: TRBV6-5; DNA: TGTGCCAGCAGTCCTTACAGCTATCAAGAGACCCAGTACTTC; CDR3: CASSPYSYQETQYF
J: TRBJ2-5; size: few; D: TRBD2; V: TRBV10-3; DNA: TGTGCCATCAGTGTCAGGGCGGGGGGAGAGACCCAGTACTTC; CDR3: CAISVRAGGETQYF
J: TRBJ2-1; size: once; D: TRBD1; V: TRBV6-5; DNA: TGTGCCAGCAGTTGGGACAGGGGGATCCCCTACAATGAGCAGTTCTTC; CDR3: CASSWDRGIPYNEQFF
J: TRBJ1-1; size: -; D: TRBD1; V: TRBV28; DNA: TGTGCCAGCAGGACCGCAGACAGGGTCCCCACCACTGAAGCTTTCTTT; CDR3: CASRTADRVPTTEAFF
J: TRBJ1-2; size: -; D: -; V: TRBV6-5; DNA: TGTGCCAGCAGACTCGGGATTTTCTATGGCTACACCTTC; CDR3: CASRLGIFYGYTF
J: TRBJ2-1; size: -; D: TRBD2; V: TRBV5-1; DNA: TGCGCCAGCAGCTTGGCGGGAGGTAGCGGGGTCCACAATGAGCAGTTCTTC; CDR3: CASSLAGGSGVHNEQFF
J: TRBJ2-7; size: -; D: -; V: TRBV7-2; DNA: TGTGCCAGCAGCCCGACATCGGTAGGATTCTACGAGCAGTACTTC; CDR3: CASSPTSVGFYEQYF
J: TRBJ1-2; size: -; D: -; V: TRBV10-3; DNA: TGTGCCATCAGTGAAGGGGCCATGGGCTACACCTTC; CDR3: CAISEGAMGYTF
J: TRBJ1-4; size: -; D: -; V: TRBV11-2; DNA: TGTGCCAGCAGCTTCTATGGCAGGGATGAAAAACTGTTTTTT; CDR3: CASSFYGRDEKLFF
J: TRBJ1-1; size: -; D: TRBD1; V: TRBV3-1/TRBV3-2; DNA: TGTGCCAGCAGCTATCGGACAGGGGGGACTGAAGCTTTCTTT; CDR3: CASSYRTGGTEAFF
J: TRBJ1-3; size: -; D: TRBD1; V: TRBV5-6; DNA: TGTGCCAGCAGTTCAGGACAGGCTTCTGGAAACACCATATATTTT; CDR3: CASSSGQASGNTIYF
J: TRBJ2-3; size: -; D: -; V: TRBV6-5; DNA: TGTGCCAGCAGTCCTTCTACAGAACCTACAGATACGCAGTATTTT; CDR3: CASSPSTEPTDTQYF
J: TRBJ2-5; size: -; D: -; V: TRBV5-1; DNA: TGCGCCAGCAGCTTGGTTGGGCAACAGCAAGAGACCCAGTACTTC; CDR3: CASSLVGQQQETQYF
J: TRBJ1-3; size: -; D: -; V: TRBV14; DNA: TGTGCCAGCAGCCAAGTTTCAGGCCTCTCTGGAAACACCATATATTTT; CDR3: CASSQVSGLSGNTIYF
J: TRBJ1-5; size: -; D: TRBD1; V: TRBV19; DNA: TGTGCCAGTAGTATCCAGCGACAGGGAAGACAGCCCCAGCATTTT; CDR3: CASSIQRQGRQPQHF
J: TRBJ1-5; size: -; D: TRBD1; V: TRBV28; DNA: TGTGCCAGCGCGGGACAGGGCAATTATCAGCCCCAGCATTTT; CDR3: CASAGQGNYQPQHF
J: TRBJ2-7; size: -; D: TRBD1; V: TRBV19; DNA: TGTGCCAGTACCGACAGGGGTAGGTCCTACGAGCAGTACTTC; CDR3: CASTDRGRSYEQYF
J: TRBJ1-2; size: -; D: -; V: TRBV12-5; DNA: TGTGCTAGTGGTTTGTGGGGGGGCCATGGCTACACCTTC; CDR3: CASGLWGGHGYTF